This TCR beta chain was identified during a study of control samples from healthy donors and cancer patients. Libraries were prepared by immunoSEQ multiplex PCR; TCRdb keeps only in-frame clonotypes and omits some of them. The repertoire holds 95,000 to 150,000 clones, with around 90% as singletons. The receptor was isolated from a man aged 40-50 years in good health. Sequenced material: blood.

The CDR3, as DNA: TGTGCCAGCAGTGGGGACAGGAACTACGAGCAGTACTTC. Encoded protein: CASSGDRNYEQYF. The V call is TRBV25-1, the J call TRBJ2-7; 8 bases fit TRBD1. This CDR3 contains 13 residues. V was pared by 4 bases and J by 3 bases, with 2 bases of the junction left unmatched. Germline-derived CDR1 and CDR2 are MGHDK and SYGVNS.